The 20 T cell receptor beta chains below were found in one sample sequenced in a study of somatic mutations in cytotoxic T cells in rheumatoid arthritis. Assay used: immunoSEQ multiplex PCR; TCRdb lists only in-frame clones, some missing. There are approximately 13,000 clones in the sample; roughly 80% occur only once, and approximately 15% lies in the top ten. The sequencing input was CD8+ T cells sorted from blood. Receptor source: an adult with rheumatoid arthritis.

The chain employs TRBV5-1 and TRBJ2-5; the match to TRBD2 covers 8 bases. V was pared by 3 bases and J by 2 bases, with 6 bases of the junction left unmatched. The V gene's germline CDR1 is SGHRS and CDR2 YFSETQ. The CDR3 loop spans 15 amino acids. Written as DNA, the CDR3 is TGCGCCAGCAGCTCCCGGGGGGGGGAACAAGAGACCCAGTACTTC. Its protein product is CASSSRGGEQETQYF.

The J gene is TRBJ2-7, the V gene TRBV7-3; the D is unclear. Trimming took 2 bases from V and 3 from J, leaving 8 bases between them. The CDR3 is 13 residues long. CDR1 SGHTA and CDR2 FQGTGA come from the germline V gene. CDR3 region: CASSLSANYEQYF. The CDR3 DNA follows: TGTGCCAGCAGCTTATCAGCTAACTACGAGCAGTACTTC.

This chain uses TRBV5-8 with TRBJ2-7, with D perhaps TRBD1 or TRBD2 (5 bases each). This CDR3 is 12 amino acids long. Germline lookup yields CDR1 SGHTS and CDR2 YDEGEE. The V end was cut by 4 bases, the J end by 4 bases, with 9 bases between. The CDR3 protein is CASSRDRYEQYF. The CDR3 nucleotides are TGTGCCAGCAGCCGGGACCGATACGAGCAGTACTTC.

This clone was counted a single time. This chain's CDR3 is CATSTDSAGELFF. DNA for the CDR3: TGTGCCACCAGCACAGACAGCGCCGGGGAGCTGTTTTTT. The rearrangement links TRBV15 to TRBJ2-2; D might be TRBD1 (5 bases). CDR3 length: 13 amino acids. Per germline, CDR1 LNHNV and CDR2 YYDKDF (reference sequence). V lost 4 bases to trimming and J lost 6 bases, with 9 bases between them.

The CDR3 nucleotides read TGCGCCAGCAGCTTGGCCATAGCGGGTCCCACAGATACGCAGTATTTT. It yields the protein CASSLAIAGPTDTQYF. This chain uses TRBV5-1 with TRBJ2-3; 7 nucleotides line up with TRBD2. Germline CDR1 and CDR2: SGHRS and YFSETQ. V trimming: 0 bases; J trimming: 2 bases; junction bases outside the gene matches: 6. The CDR3 totals 16 residues.

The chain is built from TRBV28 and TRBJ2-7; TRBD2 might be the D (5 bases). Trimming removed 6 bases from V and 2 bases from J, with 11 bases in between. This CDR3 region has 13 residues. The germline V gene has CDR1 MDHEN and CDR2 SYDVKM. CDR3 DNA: TGTGCCAGCAGAGGAGTGGGAGCCTACGAGCAGTACGTC. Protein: CASRGVGAYEQYV.

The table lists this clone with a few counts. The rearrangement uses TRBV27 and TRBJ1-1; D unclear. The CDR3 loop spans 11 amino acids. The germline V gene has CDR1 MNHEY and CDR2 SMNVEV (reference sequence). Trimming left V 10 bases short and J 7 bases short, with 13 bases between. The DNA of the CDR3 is TGTGCCACCAGGTCGGGGTTTGAAGCTTTCTTT. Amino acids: CATRSGFEAFF.

CDR3 protein: CASSVGIGNTIYF. DNA for the CDR3: TGTGCCAGCAGTGTGGGTATTGGAAACACCATATATTTT. The rearrangement links TRBV27 to TRBJ1-3, with D unclear. This CDR3 is 13 amino acids long. Trimming stripped 5 bases from V and 3 bases from J, with 8 bases between. CDR1 is MNHEY, CDR2 SMNVEV, per germline (reference sequence).

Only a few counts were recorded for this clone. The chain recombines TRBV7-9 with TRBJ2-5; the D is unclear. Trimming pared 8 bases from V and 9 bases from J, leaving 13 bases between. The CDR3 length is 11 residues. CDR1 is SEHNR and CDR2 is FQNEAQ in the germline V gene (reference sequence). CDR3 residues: CASGVWAAQYF. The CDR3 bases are TGTGCCAGCGGGGTTTGGGCGGCCCAGTACTTC. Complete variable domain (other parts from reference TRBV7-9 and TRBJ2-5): DTGVSQNPRHKITKRGQNVTFRCDPISEHNRLYWYRQTLGQGPEFLTYFQNEAQLEKSRLLSDRFSAERPKGSFSTLEIQRTEQGDSAMYLCASGVWAAQYFGPGTRLLVL.

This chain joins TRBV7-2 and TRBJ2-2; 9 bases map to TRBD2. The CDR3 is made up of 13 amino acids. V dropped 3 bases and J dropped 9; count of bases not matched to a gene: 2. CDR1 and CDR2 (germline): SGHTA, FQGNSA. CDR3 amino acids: CASSFSGGRELFF. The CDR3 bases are TGTGCCAGCAGCTTTAGCGGGGGTAGGGAGCTGTTTTTT.

The CDR3 loop reads CASSLGAGIGTFF. For the CDR3, the DNA is TGTGCCAGCAGCTTGGGAGCAGGGATCGGAACTTTCTTT. The genes are TRBV7-9 and TRBJ1-1; D is possibly TRBD1 (5 bases). CDR1 and CDR2 (germline): SEHNR, FQNEAQ (reference sequence). The ends were cut back, 3 bases at V and 12 bases at J, with 17 bases in the middle. This CDR3 spans 13 amino acids.

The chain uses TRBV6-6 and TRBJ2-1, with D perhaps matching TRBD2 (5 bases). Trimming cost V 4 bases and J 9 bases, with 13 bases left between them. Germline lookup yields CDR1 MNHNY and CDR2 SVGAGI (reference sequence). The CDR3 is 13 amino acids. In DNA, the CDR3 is TGTGCCAGCAGTTGGATAGCGTGGATTGAGCAGTTCTTC. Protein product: CASSWIAWIEQFF.

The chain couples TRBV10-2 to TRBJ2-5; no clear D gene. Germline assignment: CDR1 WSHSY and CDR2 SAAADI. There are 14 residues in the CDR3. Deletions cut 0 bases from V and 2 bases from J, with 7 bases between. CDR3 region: CASSESKEQETQYF. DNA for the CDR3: TGCGCCAGCAGTGAGTCGAAGGAACAAGAGACCCAGTACTTC.

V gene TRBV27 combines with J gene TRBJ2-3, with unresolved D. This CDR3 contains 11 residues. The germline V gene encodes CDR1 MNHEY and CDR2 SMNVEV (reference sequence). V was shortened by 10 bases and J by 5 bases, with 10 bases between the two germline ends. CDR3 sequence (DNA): TGTGCCATACGTAAGGGAGATACGCAGTATTTT. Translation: CAIRKGDTQYF.

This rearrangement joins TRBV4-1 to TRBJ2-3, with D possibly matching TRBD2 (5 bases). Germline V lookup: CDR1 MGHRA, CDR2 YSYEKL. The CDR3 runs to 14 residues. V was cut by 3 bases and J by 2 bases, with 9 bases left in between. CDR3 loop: CASSHGLSTDTQYF. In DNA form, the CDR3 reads TGCGCCAGCAGCCACGGACTTTCCACAGATACGCAGTATTTT.

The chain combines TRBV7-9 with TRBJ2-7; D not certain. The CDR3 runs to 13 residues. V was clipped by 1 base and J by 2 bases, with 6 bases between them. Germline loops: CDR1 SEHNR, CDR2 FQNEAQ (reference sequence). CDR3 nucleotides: TGTGCCAGCAGCTTAGTATCCCCCTACGAGCAGTACTTC. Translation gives CASSLVSPYEQYF.

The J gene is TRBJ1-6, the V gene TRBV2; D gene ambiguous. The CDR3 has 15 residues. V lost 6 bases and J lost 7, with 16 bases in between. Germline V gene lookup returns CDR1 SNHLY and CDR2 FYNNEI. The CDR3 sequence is CASRRGPTDNSPLHF. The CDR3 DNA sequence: TGTGCCAGCAGAAGAGGACCTACAGACAATTCACCCCTCCACTTT.

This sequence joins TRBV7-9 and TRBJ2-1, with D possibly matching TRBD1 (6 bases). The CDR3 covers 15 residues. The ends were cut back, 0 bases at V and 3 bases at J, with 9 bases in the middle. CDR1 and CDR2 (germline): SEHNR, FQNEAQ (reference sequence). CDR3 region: CASSLAGAHYNEQFF. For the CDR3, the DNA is TGTGCCAGCAGCTTAGCGGGGGCCCACTACAATGAGCAGTTCTTC.

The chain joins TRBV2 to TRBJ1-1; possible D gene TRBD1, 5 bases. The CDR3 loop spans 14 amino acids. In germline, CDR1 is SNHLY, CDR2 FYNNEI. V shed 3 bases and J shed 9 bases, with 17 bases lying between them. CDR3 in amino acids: CASSDTGQGSQAFF. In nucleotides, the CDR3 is TGTGCCAGCAGTGATACCGGCCAGGGATCCCAAGCTTTCTTT.

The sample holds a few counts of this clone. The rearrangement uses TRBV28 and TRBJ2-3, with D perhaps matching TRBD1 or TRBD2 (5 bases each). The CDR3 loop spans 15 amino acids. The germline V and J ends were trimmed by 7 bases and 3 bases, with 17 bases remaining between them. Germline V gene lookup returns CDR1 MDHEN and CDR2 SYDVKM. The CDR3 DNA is TGTGCCAGCACCATGGGGGAGAGTGGGACAGATACGCAGTATTTT. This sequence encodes CASTMGESGTDTQYF.